The 24 T cell receptor beta chains in this list originate from one sample, sequenced in a study of blood T cell repertoires in COVID-19. Clones were read by immunoSEQ multiplex PCR, and TCRdb kept only the in-frame ones, dropping some. The table includes approximately 170,000 clones, around 84% detected once. The sample comprised peripheral blood. The receptors were sampled from a woman in her 70s with COVID-19, enrolled during active disease.

The V call is TRBV19, the J call TRBJ2-5, with TRBD2 matching over 11 bases. CDR1 and CDR2 (germline): LNHDA, SQIVND (reference sequence). CDR3 length equals 15 residues. The trim removed 5 bases at V and 7 bases at J, leaving 9 bases unmatched. The chain's CDR3 is CASSETSGAGATQYF. DNA of the CDR3: TGTGCCAGTAGTGAGACTAGCGGGGCGGGGGCGACCCAGTACTTC.

The chain carries TRBV6-4 and TRBJ2-2, with TRBD2 identical over 8 bases. The germline V gene has CDR1 MRHNA and CDR2 SNTAGT. This CDR3 has 14 amino acids. J lost 1 base, V lost 6 bases, and 1 base had no gene match. The CDR3 DNA follows: TGTGCCAGCAGAGCGGGGGTGAACACCGGGGAGCTGTTTTTT. Translated, it gives CASRAGVNTGELFF.

The count of this clone is one. This rearrangement joins TRBV2 to TRBJ2-1; D possibly corresponds to TRBD1 (5 bases). The germline V gene encodes CDR1 SNHLY and CDR2 FYNNEI. Trimming cost V 6 bases and J 4 bases, with 13 bases left between them. The CDR3 is made up of 14 amino acids. The CDR3 region is CASRGVVRYNEQFF. Written as DNA, the CDR3 is TGTGCCAGCAGAGGGGTGGTAAGGTACAATGAGCAGTTCTTC.

This sequence joins TRBV24-1 and TRBJ2-3; TRBD2 might be the D (6 bases). CDR1 and CDR2 (germline): KGHDR, SFDVKD. V lost 0 bases, J lost 0 bases, and 12 bases lay in between. This CDR3 contains 17 residues. The DNA of the CDR3 is TGTGCCACCAGTGATTTGAGTAGCGGCCCCAGCACAGATACGCAGTATTTT. Translating gives CATSDLSSGPSTDTQYF.

V is TRBV5-1 and J is TRBJ1-4, with 9 bases fitting TRBD1. Germline V CDR1 and CDR2: SGHRS, YFSETQ. Unmatched junction bases numbered 11, after V lost 4 bases and J lost 7 bases. This CDR3 is 16 amino acids long. DNA of the CDR3: TGCGCCAGCAGCCCGGGGCCGGGGACAGGGATTGAAAAACTGTTTTTT. Amino acid sequence: CASSPGPGTGIEKLFF.

This sequence joins TRBV5-1 and TRBJ2-2; 9 nucleotides align to TRBD2. Per the germline V gene, CDR1 is SGHRS and CDR2 is YFSETQ. The CDR3 totals 14 residues. V gave up 10 bases and J gave up 2 bases; unmatched junction bases: 6. The DNA of the CDR3 is TGCGCCCGCGGCGGGGGGGGAAACACCGGGGAGCTGTTTTTT. It translates to CARGGGGNTGELFF.

The V and J genes are TRBV6-5 and TRBJ2-5, with D possibly being TRBD2 (5 bases). The germline gives CDR1 MNHEY, CDR2 SVGAGI. The CDR3 contains 14 residues. The ends were cut back, 2 bases at V and 7 bases at J, with 14 bases in the middle. CDR3 nucleotides: TGTGCCAGCAGTTACACATTAGCGTCTGGGACCCAGTACTTC. Translation: CASSYTLASGTQYF.

This clone was detected a few times. The genes are TRBV5-5 and TRBJ2-1; D perhaps matches TRBD1 (6 bases). The CDR3 consists of 15 residues. With 4 bases removed from V and 2 bases from J, the gap between germline ends came to 13 bases. Germline-derived CDR1 and CDR2 are SGHKS and YYEKEE (reference sequence). The CDR3 coding sequence is TGTGCCAGCAGCCCGGACGGACAGACCTACAATGAGCAGTTCTTC. This codes for CASSPDGQTYNEQFF.

This chain joins TRBV30 and TRBJ1-2; 7 bases map to TRBD1. The CDR3 runs 15 residues. Germline values: CDR1 GTSNPN, CDR2 SVGIG (reference sequence). The V gene end was trimmed by 1 base and the J gene end by 8 bases; junction bases not matched to a gene: 13. The CDR3 loop is CAWSGGGGGSIGYTF. In DNA, the CDR3 is TGTGCCTGGAGTGGGGGAGGAGGGGGCTCGATAGGCTACACCTTC.

The V call is TRBV19, the J call TRBJ1-6, with D perhaps matching TRBD1 (6 bases). The CDR3 contains 18 residues. The germline CDR1 and CDR2 sequences are LNHDA and SQIVND (reference sequence). The germline V and J ends were trimmed by 5 bases and 0 bases, with 17 bases remaining between them. CDR3 DNA: TGTGCCAGTAGTCGCTCAAGGGGGGGGAGCTCCTATAATTCACCCCTCCACTTT. As protein: CASSRSRGGSSYNSPLHF.

The chain is built from TRBV7-2 and TRBJ1-2, with D possibly TRBD1 on 5 matching bases. Germline loops: CDR1 SGHTA, CDR2 FQGNSA. Trimming removed 1 base from V and 7 bases from J, with 16 bases in between. The CDR3 spans 15 residues. CDR3 bases: TGTGCCAGCAGCTTAGTTCGGCGGCAGGGCGGTGGCTACACCTTC. The encoded protein is CASSLVRRQGGGYTF. Looking up the rest from reference TRBV7-2 and TRBJ1-2 gives the full variable domain: GAGVSQSPSNKVTEKGKDVELRCDPISGHTALYWYRQSLGQGLEFLIYFQGNSAPDKSGLPSDRFSAERTGGSVSTLTIQRTQQEDSAVYLCASSLVRRQGGGYTFGSGTRLTVV.

The V and J genes are TRBV6-5 and TRBJ1-5; D is perhaps TRBD1 (5 bases). The CDR3 consists of 12 residues. Germline loops: CDR1 MNHEY, CDR2 SVGAGI. The ends were cut back, 6 bases at V and 4 bases at J, with 7 bases in the middle. CDR3 bases: TGTGCCAGCAGCGGGGGGAATCAGCCCCAGCATTTT. Protein: CASSGGNQPQHF.

This chain uses TRBV2 with TRBJ2-1; D perhaps matches TRBD1 (5 bases). Germline V lookup: CDR1 SNHLY, CDR2 FYNNEI. V lost 5 bases and J 5 bases, leaving 16 bases between the germline ends. The CDR3 has 15 residues. Here the CDR3 reads CASSPQVYLNNEQFF. CDR3 DNA: TGTGCCAGCAGTCCACAGGTTTATCTTAACAATGAGCAGTTCTTC.

The chain recombines TRBV9 with TRBJ1-4, with D perhaps TRBD1 (6 bases). V gave up 1 base and J gave up 2 bases, with 12 bases separating them. This CDR3 has 16 amino acids. Germline V CDR1 and CDR2: SGDLS, YYNGEE. The CDR3 coding sequence is TGTGCCAGCAGCGTATCAGGACAGCGGACTAATGAAAAACTGTTTTTT. Its translation is CASSVSGQRTNEKLFF.

The V gene is TRBV27, the J gene TRBJ1-2; possible D gene TRBD1, 6 bases. Germline values: CDR1 MNHEY, CDR2 SMNVEV (reference sequence). V gave up 6 bases and J gave up 8 bases, with 13 bases separating them. The CDR3 is made up of 12 amino acids. The CDR3 is CASSDPGVGYTF. The CDR3 DNA sequence: TGTGCCAGCAGCGACCCAGGGGTGGGCTACACCTTC.

The rearrangement joins TRBV5-6 to TRBJ1-5; 9 nucleotides align to TRBD1. The ends lost 2 bases at V and 3 bases at J; junction bases unmatched: 9. CDR3 size: 17 residues. Per the germline V gene, CDR1 is SGHDT and CDR2 is YYEEEE. CDR3 sequence (DNA): TGTGCCAGCAGCTTATACTCAAACAGGGGGCTCAATCAGCCCCAGCATTTT. Translated, it gives CASSLYSNRGLNQPQHF. The full variable domain, its missing parts supplied by reference TRBV5-6 and TRBJ1-5, is DAGVTQSPTHLIKTRGQQVTLRCSPKSGHDTVSWYQQALGQGPQFIFQYYEEEERQRGNFPDRFSGHQFPNYSSELNVNALLLGDSALYLCASSLYSNRGLNQPQHFGDGTRLSIL.

This sequence joins TRBV10-3 and TRBJ2-1; weak D call: TRBD2 (6 bases). Trimming took off 8 bases at V and 0 bases at J, with 8 bases between the two ends. The CDR3 extends over 13 amino acids. Germline assignment: CDR1 ENHRY and CDR2 SYGVKD. CDR3 nucleotides: TGTGCCATCGGAGGGAGCTCCTACAATGAGCAGTTCTTC. Its protein is CAIGGSSYNEQFF.

V is TRBV12-3 or TRBV12-4 and J is TRBJ2-3, with D tentatively TRBD1 (5 bases). The CDR3 length is 12 residues. The V gene lost 6 bases and the J gene lost 4 bases, with 8 bases spanning the gap. CDR3 protein: CASRKQADTQYF. CDR3 DNA: TGTGCCAGCAGAAAACAGGCAGATACGCAGTATTTT.

The J gene is TRBJ1-2, the V gene TRBV29-1, with D hard to call. The CDR3 spans 11 residues. Germline V lookup: CDR1 SQVTM, CDR2 ANQGSEA. The germline V and J ends were trimmed by 2 bases and 4 bases, with 5 bases remaining between them. The CDR3 DNA reads as TGCAGCGTTGAACGGGTCTATGGCTACACCTTC. Protein: CSVERVYGYTF. Based on the CDR3 plus reference TRBV29-1 and TRBJ1-2, the full variable domain is SAVISQKPSRDICQRGTSLTIQCQVDSQVTMMFWYRQQPGQSLTLIATANQGSEATYESGFVIDKFPISRPNLTFSTLTVSNMSPEDSSIYLCSVERVYGYTFGSGTRLTVV.

This clone turned up a few times. The chain has TRBV14 and TRBJ2-5; a possible D gene is TRBD2 (5 bases). The CDR3 runs to 14 residues. The V and J ends lost 0 bases and 5 bases respectively, with 10 bases between them. Per germline, CDR1 SGHDN and CDR2 FVKESK. In DNA, the CDR3 is TGTGCCAGCAGCCAAGACGGGGTTGGGGAGACCCAGTACTTC. Its protein product is CASSQDGVGETQYF.

The chain joins TRBV5-1 to TRBJ1-6; tentatively, D is TRBD1 (6 bases). V was pared by 4 bases and J by 6 bases, with 11 bases between. Germline loops: CDR1 SGHRS, CDR2 YFSETQ. The CDR3 sequence is 14 residues long. The CDR3 loop is CASSTGTLNSPLHF. In DNA form, the CDR3 reads TGCGCCAGCAGCACAGGGACACTTAATTCACCCCTCCACTTT. The full variable domain, its missing parts supplied by reference TRBV5-1 and TRBJ1-6, is KAGVTQTPRYLIKTRGQQVTLSCSPISGHRSVSWYQQTPGQGLQFLFEYFSETQRNKGNFPGRFSGRQFSNSRSEMNVSTLELGDSALYLCASSTGTLNSPLHFGNGTRLTVT.

On this clone itself: An end of the junction differs from the germline gene, which may be a read error. The genes are TRBV7-2 and TRBJ2-1; 9 bases line up with TRBD2. CDR3 length: 12 residues. In germline, CDR1 is SGHTA, CDR2 FQGNSA. The CDR3 sequence: CASSMPGTSLIF. The CDR3 nucleotides are TGTGCCAGCAGCATGCCCGGGACTAGCCTGATCTTC.

The chain employs TRBV30 and TRBJ1-6; D remains unclear. V lost 3 bases and J lost 14, with 17 bases in between. This CDR3 contains 13 residues. Germline CDR1 reads GTSNPN; CDR2 reads SVGIG (reference sequence). CDR3 region: CAWRPGRKLTLHF. CDR3 DNA sequence: TGTGCCTGGAGACCGGGGAGGAAACTCACCCTCCACTTT.

V usage is TRBV19 and J usage is TRBJ2-2; 10 bases match TRBD1. CDR1 LNHDA and CDR2 SQIVND come from the germline V gene (reference sequence). Trimming took 8 bases from V and 7 from J; bases not matched to a gene: 7. The CDR3 loop spans 14 amino acids. As DNA, the CDR3 is TGTGCCAGTGCCGAGGGACAGGGGATCGGGGAGCTGTTTTTT. Its translation is CASAEGQGIGELFF.